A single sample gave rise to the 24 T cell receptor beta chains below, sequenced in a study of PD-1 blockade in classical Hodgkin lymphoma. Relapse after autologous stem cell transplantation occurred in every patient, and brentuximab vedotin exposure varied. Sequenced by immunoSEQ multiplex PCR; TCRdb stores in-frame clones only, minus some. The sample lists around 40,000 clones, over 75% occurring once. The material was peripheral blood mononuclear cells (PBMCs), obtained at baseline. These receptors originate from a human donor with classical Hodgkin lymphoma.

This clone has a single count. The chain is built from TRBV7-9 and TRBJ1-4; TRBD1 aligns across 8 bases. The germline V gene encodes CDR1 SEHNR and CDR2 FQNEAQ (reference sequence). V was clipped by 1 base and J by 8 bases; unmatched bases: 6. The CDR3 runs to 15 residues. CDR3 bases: TGTGCCAGCAGCTTAGGGTCGGACAGGGACGAAAAACTGTTTTTT. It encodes CASSLGSDRDEKLFF.

In nucleotides, the CDR3 is TGTGCCAGCAATCCTACAGGGCGGTCAGATGAAAAACTGTTTTTT. Protein product: CASNPTGRSDEKLFF. The V gene is TRBV7-9, the J gene TRBJ1-4; D possibly corresponds to TRBD1 (6 bases). Germline CDR1 is SEHNR and CDR2 is FQNEAQ (reference sequence). CDR3 size: 15 residues. V lost 7 bases, J lost 6 bases, and 18 bases lay in between.

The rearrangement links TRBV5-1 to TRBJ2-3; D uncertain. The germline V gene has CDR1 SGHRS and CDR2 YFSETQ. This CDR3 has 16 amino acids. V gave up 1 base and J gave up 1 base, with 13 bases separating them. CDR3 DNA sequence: TGCGCCAGCAGCTTGTTCATAGATCCGCGCACAGATACGCAGTATTTT. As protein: CASSLFIDPRTDTQYF. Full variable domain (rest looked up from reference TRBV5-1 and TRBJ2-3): KAGVTQTPRYLIKTRGQQVTLSCSPISGHRSVSWYQQTPGQGLQFLFEYFSETQRNKGNFPGRFSGRQFSNSRSEMNVSTLELGDSALYLCASSLFIDPRTDTQYFGPGTRLTVL.

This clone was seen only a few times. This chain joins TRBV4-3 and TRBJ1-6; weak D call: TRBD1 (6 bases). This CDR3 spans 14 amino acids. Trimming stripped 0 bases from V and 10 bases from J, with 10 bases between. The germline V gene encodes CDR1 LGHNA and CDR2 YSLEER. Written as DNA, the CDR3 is TGCGCCAGCAGCCAAGACACAGGGTTCTCACCCCTCCACTTT. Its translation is CASSQDTGFSPLHF.

CDR3 protein: CASSQEDRGETQYF. Here the CDR3 DNA reads TGCGCCAGCAGCCAAGAGGACAGAGGGGAGACCCAGTACTTC. The chain carries TRBV4-3 and TRBJ2-5, with D possibly matching TRBD1 (6 bases). The ends were cut back, 0 bases at V and 5 bases at J, with 10 bases in the middle. The CDR3 runs to 14 residues. Germline-derived CDR1 and CDR2 are LGHNA and YSLEER.

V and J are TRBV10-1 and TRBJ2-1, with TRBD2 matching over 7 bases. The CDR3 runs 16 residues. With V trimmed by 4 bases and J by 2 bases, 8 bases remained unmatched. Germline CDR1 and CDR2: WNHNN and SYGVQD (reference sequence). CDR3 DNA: TGCGCCAGCAGTGGGGTACGGGGAGGGACCTACAATGAGCAGTTCTTC. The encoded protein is CASSGVRGGTYNEQFF.

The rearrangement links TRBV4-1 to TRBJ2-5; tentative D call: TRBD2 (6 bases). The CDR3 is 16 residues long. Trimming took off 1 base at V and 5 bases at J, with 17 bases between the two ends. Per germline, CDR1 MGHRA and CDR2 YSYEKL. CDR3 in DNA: TGCGCCAGCAGCCAAGGGCTAGCCAGGGCGGGGGAGACCCAGTACTTC. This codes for CASSQGLARAGETQYF.

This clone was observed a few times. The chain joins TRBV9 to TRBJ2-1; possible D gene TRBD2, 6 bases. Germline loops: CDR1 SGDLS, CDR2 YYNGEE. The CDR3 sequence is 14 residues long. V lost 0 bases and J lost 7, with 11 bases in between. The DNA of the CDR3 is TGTGCCAGCAGCGTAGGACTAGACGGGAATGAGCAGTTCTTC. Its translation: CASSVGLDGNEQFF.

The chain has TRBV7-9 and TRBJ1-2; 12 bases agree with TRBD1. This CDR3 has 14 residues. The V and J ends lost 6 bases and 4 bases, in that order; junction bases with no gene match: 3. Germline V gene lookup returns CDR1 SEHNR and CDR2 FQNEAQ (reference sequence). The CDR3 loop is CASSGTGGTYGYTF. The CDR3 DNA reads TGTGCCAGCAGTGGGACAGGGGGCACCTATGGCTACACCTTC.

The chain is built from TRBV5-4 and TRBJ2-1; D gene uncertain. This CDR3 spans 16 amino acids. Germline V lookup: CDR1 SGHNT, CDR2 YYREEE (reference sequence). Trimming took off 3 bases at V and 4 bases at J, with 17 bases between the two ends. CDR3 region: CASSSGATPSYNEQFF. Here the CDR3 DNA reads TGTGCCAGCAGCTCGGGCGCGACTCCATCTTACAATGAGCAGTTCTTC. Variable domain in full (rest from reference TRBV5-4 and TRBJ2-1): ETGVTQSPTHLIKTRGQQVTLRCSSQSGHNTVSWYQQALGQGPQFIFQYYREEENGRGNFPPRFSGLQFPNYSSELNVNALELDDSALYLCASSSGATPSYNEQFFGPGTRLTVL.

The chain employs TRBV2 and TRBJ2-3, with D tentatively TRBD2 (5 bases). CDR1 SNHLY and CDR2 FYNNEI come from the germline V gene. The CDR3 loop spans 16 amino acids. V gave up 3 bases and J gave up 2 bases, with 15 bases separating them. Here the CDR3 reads CASSDVLADYTDTQYF. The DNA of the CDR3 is TGTGCCAGCAGTGATGTTCTAGCAGATTACACAGATACGCAGTATTTT.

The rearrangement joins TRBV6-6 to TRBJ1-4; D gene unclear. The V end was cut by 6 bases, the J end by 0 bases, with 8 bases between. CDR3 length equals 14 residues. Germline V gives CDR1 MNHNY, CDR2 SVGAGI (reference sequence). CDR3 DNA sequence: TGTGCCAGCAGCTCCGACGCAACTAATGAAAAACTGTTTTTT. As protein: CASSSDATNEKLFF.

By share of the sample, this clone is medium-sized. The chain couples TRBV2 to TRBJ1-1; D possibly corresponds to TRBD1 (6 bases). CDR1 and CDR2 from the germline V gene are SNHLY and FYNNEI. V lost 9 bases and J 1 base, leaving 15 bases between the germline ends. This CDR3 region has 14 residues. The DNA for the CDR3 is TGTGCCAGTAGAATGAGACAGGCGAACACTGAAGCTTTCTTT. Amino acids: CASRMRQANTEAFF.

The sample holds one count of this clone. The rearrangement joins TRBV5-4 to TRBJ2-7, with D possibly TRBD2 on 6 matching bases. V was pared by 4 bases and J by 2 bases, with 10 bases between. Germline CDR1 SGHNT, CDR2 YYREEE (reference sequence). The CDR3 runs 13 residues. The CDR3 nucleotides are TGTGCCAGCAGCCACGGGACTGCCTACGAGCAGTACTTC. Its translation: CASSHGTAYEQYF.

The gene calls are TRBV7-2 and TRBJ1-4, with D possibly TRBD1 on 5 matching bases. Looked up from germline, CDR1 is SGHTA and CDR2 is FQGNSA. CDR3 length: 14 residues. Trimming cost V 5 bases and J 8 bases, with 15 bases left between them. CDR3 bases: TGTGCCAGCAGCCCCGGGACCGCGAGGGAAAAACTGTTTTTT. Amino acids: CASSPGTAREKLFF.

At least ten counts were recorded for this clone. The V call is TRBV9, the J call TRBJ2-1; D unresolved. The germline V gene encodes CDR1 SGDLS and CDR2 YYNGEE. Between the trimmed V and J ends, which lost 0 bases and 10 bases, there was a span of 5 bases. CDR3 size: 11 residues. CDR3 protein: CASSVDVEQFF. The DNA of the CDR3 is TGTGCCAGCAGCGTAGACGTAGAGCAGTTCTTC.

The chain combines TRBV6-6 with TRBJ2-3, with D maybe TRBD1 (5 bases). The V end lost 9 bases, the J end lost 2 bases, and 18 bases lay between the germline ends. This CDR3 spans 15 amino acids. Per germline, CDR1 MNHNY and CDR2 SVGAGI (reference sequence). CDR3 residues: CASLTGTPSTDTQYF. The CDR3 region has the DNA TGTGCCAGTTTAACAGGCACCCCTTCCACAGATACGCAGTATTTT.

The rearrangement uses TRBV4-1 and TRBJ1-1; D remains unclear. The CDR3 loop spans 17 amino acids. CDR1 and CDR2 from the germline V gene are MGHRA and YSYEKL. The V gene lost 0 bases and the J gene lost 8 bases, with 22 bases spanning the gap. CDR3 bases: TGCGCCAGCAGCCAAGATCCCTCAGAGACCGGCCTCGGGGAAGCTTTCTTT. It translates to CASSQDPSETGLGEAFF.

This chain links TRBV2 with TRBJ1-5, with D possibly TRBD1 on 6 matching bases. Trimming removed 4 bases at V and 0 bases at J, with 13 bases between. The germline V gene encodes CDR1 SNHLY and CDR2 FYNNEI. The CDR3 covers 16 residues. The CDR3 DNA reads TGTGCCAGCAGTGGATCGGACAGTTATAGCAATCAGCCCCAGCATTTT. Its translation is CASSGSDSYSNQPQHF.

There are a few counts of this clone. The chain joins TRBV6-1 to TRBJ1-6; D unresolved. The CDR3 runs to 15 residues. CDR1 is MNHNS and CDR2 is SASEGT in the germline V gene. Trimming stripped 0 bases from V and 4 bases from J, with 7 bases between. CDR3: CASSEADSYNSPLHF. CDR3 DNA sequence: TGTGCCAGCAGTGAAGCGGACTCTTATAATTCACCCCTCCACTTT.

CDR3 residues: CASSYPQQGETDTQYF. The CDR3 bases are TGTGCCAGCAGTTACCCCCAACAGGGGGAAACAGATACGCAGTATTTT. The V gene is TRBV6-6, the J gene TRBJ2-3, with TRBD1 matching 8 bases. CDR1 is MNHNY, CDR2 SVGAGI, per germline (reference sequence). CDR3 length: 16 amino acids. J lost 3 bases, V lost 2 bases, and 7 bases had no gene match.

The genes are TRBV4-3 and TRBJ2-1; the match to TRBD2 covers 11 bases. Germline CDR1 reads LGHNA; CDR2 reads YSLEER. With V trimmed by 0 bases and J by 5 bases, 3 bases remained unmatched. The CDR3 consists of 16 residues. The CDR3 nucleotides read TGCGCCAGCAGCCAAGATTCACTAGCGGGGGACAATGAGCAGTTCTTC. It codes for CASSQDSLAGDNEQFF.

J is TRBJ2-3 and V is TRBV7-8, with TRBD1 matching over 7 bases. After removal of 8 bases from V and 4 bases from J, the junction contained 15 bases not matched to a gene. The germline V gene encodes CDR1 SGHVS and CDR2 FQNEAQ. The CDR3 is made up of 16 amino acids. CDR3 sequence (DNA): TGTGCCAGCTCTTTCCTGGTGACAGGGAGTCCAGATACGCAGTATTTT. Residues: CASSFLVTGSPDTQYF.

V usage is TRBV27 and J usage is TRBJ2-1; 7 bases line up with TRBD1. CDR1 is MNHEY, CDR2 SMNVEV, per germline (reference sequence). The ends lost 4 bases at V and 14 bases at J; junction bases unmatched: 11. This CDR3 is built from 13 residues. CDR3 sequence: CASSSTQGTWEFF. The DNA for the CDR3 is TGTGCCAGCAGTTCGACACAGGGGACGTGGGAGTTCTTC.